Following are 7 T cell receptor beta chains from one sample sequenced in a study of cytomegalovirus exposure and HLA in healthy donors (dated by TCRdb to the late 2010s). To prepare the library, the immunoSEQ multiplex PCR assay was applied. For the multiplex PCR, a mixture combining 60 forward primers for TCR Vbeta segments and 13 reverse primers for TCR Jbeta segments was used. TCRdb's version of the immuneACCESS table is confined to in-frame rearrangements and falls short of the full clone set. An unresolved V gene accounts for under half of the shortfall where checked; the remainder is of unknown origin. Present in this sample are 30,000 to 40,000 clones, approximately 82% of which were seen just once. The ten biggest clones cover roughly a tenth of the sample. The sequenced sample was PBMCs. Source of these receptors: a woman younger than 30 in good health and CMV-seropositive.

This clone is a singleton in its sample. The V gene is TRBV27, the J gene TRBJ2-5, with TRBD1 matching over 7 bases. This CDR3 contains 14 residues. Germline V gives CDR1 MNHEY, CDR2 SMNVEV (reference sequence). The V gene end was trimmed by 4 bases and the J gene end by 4 bases; junction bases not matched to a gene: 6. This CDR3 is CASSSLGGGETQYF. The CDR3 region has the DNA TGTGCCAGCAGTTCTCTAGGGGGCGGAGAGACCCAGTACTTC.

The V and J genes are TRBV19 and TRBJ2-7; TRBD2 matches 8 bases. After removal of 6 bases from V and 13 bases from J, the junction contained 11 bases not matched to a gene. Germline V gives CDR1 LNHDA, CDR2 SQIVND (reference sequence). This CDR3 region has 12 residues. The CDR3 spells CASSPEGLDLYF. The CDR3 DNA follows: TGTGCCAGTAGCCCCGAGGGACTAGATCTATACTTC. Drawing the rest from reference TRBV19 and TRBJ2-7, the complete variable domain is DGGITQSPKYLFRKEGQNVTLSCEQNLNHDAMYWYRQDPGQGLRLIYYSQIVNDFQKGDIAEGYSVSREKKESFPLTVTSAQKNPTAFYLCASSPEGLDLYFGPGTRLTVT.

In the case of this clone: At one boundary the junction diverges from the germline segment, which might be a read error. This chain connects TRBV28 to TRBJ2-3; D remains ambiguous. The CDR3 runs to 15 residues. Germline values: CDR1 MDHEN, CDR2 SYDVKM. CDR3 residues: CASSFGTVPTDTPYF. For the CDR3, the DNA is TGTGCCAGCAGTTTTGGAACTGTCCCTACAGATACGCCGTATTTT. The full variable domain, rest sourced from reference TRBV28 and TRBJ2-3, is DVKVTQSSRYLVKRTGEKVFLECVQDMDHENMFWYRQDPGLGLRLIYFSYDVKMKEKGDIPEGYSVSREKKERFSLILESASTNQTSMYLCASSFGTVPTDTPYFGPGTRLTVL.

The chain combines TRBV7-4 with TRBJ1-3; 7 positions match TRBD1. The CDR3 sequence is 18 residues long. V lost 2 bases to trimming and J lost 0 bases; unmatched junction nucleotides: 10. The germline V gene encodes CDR1 SGHVT and CDR2 SQSDAQ. The CDR3 DNA reads TGTGCCAGCAGCTTATCGCGGGAAGGGGGCGCCTCTGGAAACACCATATATTTT. Translating it yields CASSLSREGGASGNTIYF.

The chain couples TRBV27 to TRBJ1-1, with D uncertain. V lost 8 bases to trimming and J lost 0 bases, with 16 bases between them. The CDR3 totals 15 residues. The germline V gene encodes CDR1 MNHEY and CDR2 SMNVEV (reference sequence). As DNA, the CDR3 is TGTGCCAGCGTAGCGCGTACCGTTATGAACACTGAAGCTTTCTTT. Translating it yields CASVARTVMNTEAFF.

The chain recombines TRBV28 with TRBJ1-5, with D maybe TRBD1 (6 bases). CDR3 size: 15 residues. Germline V gives CDR1 MDHEN, CDR2 SYDVKM. The ends were cut back, 7 bases at V and 3 bases at J, with 16 bases in the middle. This CDR3 reads CASNRVDRVNQPQHF. The CDR3 nucleotides are TGTGCCAGCAATCGGGTGGACAGAGTCAATCAGCCCCAGCATTTT.

V usage is TRBV19 and J usage is TRBJ1-1, with D uncertain. CDR1 is LNHDA, CDR2 SQIVND, per germline (reference sequence). CDR3 length equals 16 residues. V gave up 7 bases and J gave up 0 bases, with 18 bases separating them. The CDR3 reads CASTSGEEIMNTEAFF. In DNA, the CDR3 is TGTGCCAGTACGTCCGGGGAGGAGATCATGAACACTGAAGCTTTCTTT. Variable domain in full (rest from reference TRBV19 and TRBJ1-1): DGGITQSPKYLFRKEGQNVTLSCEQNLNHDAMYWYRQDPGQGLRLIYYSQIVNDFQKGDIAEGYSVSREKKESFPLTVTSAQKNPTAFYLCASTSGEEIMNTEAFFGQGTRLTVV.